A single sample is the source of the 28 T cell receptor beta chains below, sequenced in a study of T cells after yellow fever vaccination. TCRdb re-analysed the 5' RACE reads in MiXCR, keeping a single row per CDR3 protein. The sample holds some 160,000 distinct CDR3 sequences, about a tenth seen once. The sequences come from CD8+ T cells sorted from PBMCs, collected 45 days after the yellow fever booster vaccination. The receptors stem from a man between 18 and 29 years old who received the YFV17D yellow fever vaccine.

This clonotype was recorded many times. The chain uses TRBV24-1 and TRBJ2-1; no definite D call. Germline CDR1 reads KGHDR; CDR2 reads SFDVKD. The V gene lost 6 bases and the J gene lost 13 bases, with 12 bases spanning the gap. CDR3 length: 11 residues. As DNA, the CDR3 is TGTGCCACCAGTCACCCAGGAAAACAGTTCTTC. Amino acid sequence: CATSHPGKQFF.

The sample holds many counts of this clonotype. This chain uses TRBV21-1 with TRBJ2-7; TRBD1 is the table's D call and was not checked against the DNA. TRBV21-1 constitutes a pseudogene. This CDR3 has 14 residues. CDR3 coding DNA: TGTGCCAGCAGAACAGGGGCAACCCGCTACGAGCAGTACGTC. It translates to CASRTGATRYEQYV.

The chain employs TRBV2 and TRBJ2-7; no firm D call. CDR1 and CDR2 from the germline V gene are SNHLY and FYNNEI. The CDR3 is 13 amino acids. V gave up 0 bases and J gave up 4 bases, with 7 bases separating them. CDR3 nucleotide sequence: TGTGCCAGCAGTGAAGCGGTTTCTTACGAGCAGTACTTC. It specifies CASSEAVSYEQYF.

The chain combines TRBV7-9 with TRBJ2-2; a weak D match, TRBD1 (6 bases). With 8 bases removed from V and 5 bases from J, the gap between germline ends came to 12 bases. There are 13 residues in the CDR3. Germline-derived CDR1 and CDR2 are SEHNR and FQNEAQ (reference sequence). CDR3 sequence (DNA): TGTGCCAGCGATTTAGGGGGAACCGGGGAGCTGTTTTTT. Translation: CASDLGGTGELFF.

This clonotype occurred many times. This sequence joins TRBV4-1 and TRBJ2-1; D call uncertain. Germline V lookup: CDR1 MGHRA, CDR2 YSYEKL. The CDR3 contains 14 residues. Trimming left V 1 base short and J 8 bases short, with 12 bases between. The CDR3 sequence is CASSQVSGHDEQFF. In DNA, the CDR3 is TGCGCCAGCAGCCAAGTGTCGGGCCACGATGAGCAGTTCTTC.

This chain connects TRBV4-3 to TRBJ2-3, with 7 bases aligning to TRBD1. The CDR3 consists of 15 residues. Germline loops: CDR1 LGHNA, CDR2 YSLEER. V lost 1 base and J lost 2; bases outside the gene matches: 3. The DNA of the CDR3 is TGCGCCAGCAGCCAAGGGGACAGACCCACAGATACGCAGTATTTT. It specifies CASSQGDRPTDTQYF.

The V and J genes are TRBV27 and TRBJ2-4, with TRBD1 matching 7 bases. Germline V gene lookup returns CDR1 MNHEY and CDR2 SMNVEV (reference sequence). The CDR3 runs 13 residues. J was trimmed by 6 bases and V by 5 bases; bases with no gene match: 4. For the CDR3, the DNA is TGTGCCAGCAGTAAGGGGGCCGGAAACATTCAGTACTTC. Amino acids: CASSKGAGNIQYF.

The chain carries TRBV6-2 or TRBV6-3 and TRBJ2-6; maybe TRBD2 (5 bases). V lost 10 bases and J lost 0, with 13 bases in between. The germline V gene has CDR1 MNHEY and CDR2 SVGEGT. The CDR3 is 15 amino acids. CDR3 amino acids: CATGVPLSGANVLTF. The CDR3 nucleotides read TGTGCCACCGGGGTCCCTCTCTCTGGGGCCAACGTCCTGACTTTC.

This clonotype has only a few counts. The chain combines TRBV27 with TRBJ1-1; no clear D gene. Between the trimmed V and J ends, which lost 4 bases and 2 bases, there was a span of 8 bases. The CDR3 has 13 amino acids. Germline assignment: CDR1 MNHEY and CDR2 SMNVEV (reference sequence). For the CDR3, the DNA is TGTGCCAGCAGTTCCTGGGAAAACACTGAAGCTTTCTTT. Encoded protein: CASSSWENTEAFF.

Here the CDR3 reads CASSLLAGGRDTQYF. DNA for the CDR3: TGTGCCAGCAGCTTACTAGCGGGGGGCAGGGATACGCAGTATTTT. The rearrangement joins TRBV7-3 to TRBJ2-3, with 11 positions matching TRBD2. Germline CDR1 reads SGHTA; CDR2 reads FQGTGA. The CDR3 contains 15 residues. J gave up 6 bases and V 2 bases, and 4 bases lay outside the gene matches. The whole variable domain, remainder taken from reference TRBV7-3 and TRBJ2-3, is GAGVSQTPSNKVTEKGKYVELRCDPISGHTALYWYRQSLGQGPEFLIYFQGTGAADDSGLPNDRFFAVRPEGSVSTLKIQRTERGDSAVYLCASSLLAGGRDTQYFGPGTRLTVL.

This clonotype was counted only a few times. The chain recombines TRBV2 with TRBJ1-1; possibly TRBD1 for D (5 bases). Germline CDR1 SNHLY, CDR2 FYNNEI. This CDR3 region has 14 residues. The V end lost 5 bases, the J end lost 0 bases, and 10 bases lay between the germline ends. The CDR3 sequence is CASSRGRMNTEAFF. The CDR3 nucleotides read TGTGCCAGCAGTAGGGGACGGATGAACACTGAAGCTTTCTTT. The variable domain in full, completed from reference TRBV2 and TRBJ1-1, reads EPEVTQTPSHQVTQMGQEVILRCVPISNHLYFYWYRQILGQKVEFLVSFYNNEISEKSEIFDDQFSVERPDGSNFTLKIRSTKLEDSAMYFCASSRGRMNTEAFFGQGTRLTVV.

This clonotype was picked up a small number of times. V and J are TRBV12-3 or TRBV12-4 and TRBJ1-2; possibly TRBD1 for D (5 bases). V lost 8 bases to trimming and J lost 5 bases, with 15 bases between them. The CDR3 length is 13 residues. The CDR3 DNA is TGTGCCAGCCCTGGGGCCCTCGGGTATGGCTACACCTTC. Residues: CASPGALGYGYTF.

This clonotype was counted between two and nine times. CDR3 sequence reads: CASSPSTGQVRSGANVLTF. The CDR3, as DNA: TGCGCCAGCAGCCCAAGTACGGGACAGGTCCGCTCTGGGGCCAACGTCCTGACTTTC. V is TRBV4-3 and J is TRBJ2-6, with 8 bases aligning to TRBD1. The CDR3 extends over 19 amino acids. After removal of 4 bases from V and 0 bases from J, the junction contained 11 bases not matched to a gene. Germline V gene sequence: CDR1 LGHNA, CDR2 YSLEER.

This clonotype appeared a few times. This chain links TRBV30 with TRBJ1-5; D remains unclear. The CDR3 consists of 13 residues. Germline CDR1 reads GTSNPN; CDR2 reads SVGIG (reference sequence). The V and J ends lost 0 bases and 2 bases respectively, with 5 bases between them. In DNA, the CDR3 is TGTGCCTGGAGTGTAACTGGCAATCAGCCCCAGCATTTT. Protein sequence: CAWSVTGNQPQHF.

In its sample, this clonotype was seen a few times. The rearrangement uses TRBV7-3 and TRBJ2-1; D remains unclear. The CDR3 totals 13 residues. V gave up 6 bases and J gave up 1 base, with 7 bases separating them. CDR1 SGHTA and CDR2 FQGTGA come from the germline V gene. The CDR3 protein is CASSAWSYNEQFF. The CDR3 DNA reads as TGTGCCAGCAGTGCCTGGTCCTACAATGAGCAGTTCTTC. The complete variable domain, with remaining parts taken from reference TRBV7-3 and TRBJ2-1, reads GAGVSQTPSNKVTEKGKYVELRCDPISGHTALYWYRQSLGQGPEFLIYFQGTGAADDSGLPNDRFFAVRPEGSVSTLKIQRTERGDSAVYLCASSAWSYNEQFFGPGTRLTVL.

A note on this clonotype: A junction boundary mismatches the germline segment, possibly from a read error. This chain's CDR3 is CASSLGGTDAFF. CDR3 nucleotides: TGTGCCAGCAGCTTAGGGGGTACTGACGCTTTCTTT. The chain is built from TRBV7-2 and TRBJ1-1; D unclear. The CDR3 contains 12 residues. The germline gives CDR1 SGHTA, CDR2 FQGNSA.

This clonotype was seen a handful of times. The genes are TRBV29-1 and TRBJ2-7, with D uncertain. V lost 4 bases, J lost 3 bases, and 10 bases lay in between. Per the germline V gene, CDR1 is SQVTM and CDR2 is ANQGSEA. There are 12 residues in the CDR3. CDR3 bases: TGCAGCGTTGTACTCCCGGGCTACGAGCAGTACTTC. Translating it yields CSVVLPGYEQYF.

The V and J genes are TRBV7-9 and TRBJ2-5; 7 bases agree with TRBD1. V lost 5 bases, J lost 5 bases, and 5 bases stayed unmatched. Germline V gene lookup returns CDR1 SEHNR and CDR2 FQNEAQ (reference sequence). The CDR3 loop spans 13 amino acids. In nucleotides, the CDR3 is TGTGCCAGCAGCCGGACAGGCGGGGAGACCCAGTACTTC. This translates into CASSRTGGETQYF.

This clonotype was seen repeatedly, ten times or more. This chain connects TRBV3-1 to TRBJ1-5, with 7 bases identical to TRBD1. The V gene end was trimmed by 1 base and the J gene end by 7 bases; junction bases not matched to a gene: 4. Germline V gene sequence: CDR1 LGHDT, CDR2 YNNKEL (reference sequence). The CDR3 has 14 amino acids. The CDR3 loop is CASSQGDRAQPQHF. The CDR3 DNA reads as TGTGCCAGCAGCCAAGGCGACAGGGCCCAGCCCCAGCATTTT.

This clonotype came up a few times. V usage is TRBV19 and J usage is TRBJ2-3, with TRBD2 as a possible D gene (6 bases). The germline V gene has CDR1 LNHDA and CDR2 SQIVND (reference sequence). V was cut by 3 bases and J by 4 bases, with 14 bases left in between. This CDR3 contains 15 residues. In DNA, the CDR3 is TGTGCCAGTAGTATGGGAGGCGGCGCGGCAGATACGCAGTATTTT. It codes for CASSMGGGAADTQYF. Supplemented by reference TRBV19 and TRBJ2-3, the full variable domain reads DGGITQSPKYLFRKEGQNVTLSCEQNLNHDAMYWYRQDPGQGLRLIYYSQIVNDFQKGDIAEGYSVSREKKESFPLTVTSAQKNPTAFYLCASSMGGGAADTQYFGPGTRLTVL.

This clonotype was recorded a few times. The CDR3: CSAREGSPTQYF. As DNA, the CDR3 is TGCAGTGCTAGAGAGGGTAGCCCGACCCAGTACTTC. The chain combines TRBV20-1 with TRBJ2-5, with D unclear. The CDR3 covers 12 residues. Trimming shortened V by 0 bases and J by 7 bases, and 9 bases separated the two germline ends. Looked up from germline, CDR1 is DFQATT and CDR2 is SNEGSKA (reference sequence).

The rearrangement links TRBV5-1 to TRBJ1-1, with D tentatively TRBD1 (6 bases). From germline, CDR1 is SGHRS and CDR2 YFSETQ. V was trimmed by 6 bases and J by 0 bases, leaving 15 bases between them. This CDR3 spans 15 amino acids. The CDR3 sequence: CASTKGVDLNTEAFF. Here the CDR3 DNA reads TGCGCCAGCACCAAGGGGGTGGACCTGAACACTGAAGCTTTCTTT. The whole variable domain, filled in from reference TRBV5-1 and TRBJ1-1, reads KAGVTQTPRYLIKTRGQQVTLSCSPISGHRSVSWYQQTPGQGLQFLFEYFSETQRNKGNFPGRFSGRQFSNSRSEMNVSTLELGDSALYLCASTKGVDLNTEAFFGQGTRLTVV.

This clonotype was picked up a small number of times. V and J are TRBV4-1 and TRBJ1-1; 9 nucleotides line up with TRBD1. Germline trimming cut 3 bases from V and 8 bases from J; bases unmatched to any gene: 7. There are 14 residues in the CDR3. Germline values: CDR1 MGHRA, CDR2 YSYEKL. The CDR3 nucleotides read TGCGCCAGCAGCCATCAAATGGGGACAGGGGAAGCTTTCTTT. This codes for CASSHQMGTGEAFF.

This clonotype has only a few counts. This rearrangement joins TRBV30 to TRBJ2-2, with D perhaps matching TRBD1 (5 bases). The length of the CDR3 is 13 residues. The germline V and J ends were trimmed by 4 bases and 8 bases, with 14 bases remaining between them. Germline V gene sequence: CDR1 GTSNPN, CDR2 SVGIG (reference sequence). The CDR3 loop is CAWKTAIKGELFF. The CDR3 nucleotides read TGTGCCTGGAAGACAGCTATAAAGGGGGAGCTGTTTTTT.

V and J are TRBV28 and TRBJ1-1; D uncertain. Germline CDR1 MDHEN, CDR2 SYDVKM. V gave up 3 bases and J gave up 0 bases, with 17 bases separating them. This CDR3 has 17 amino acids. CDR3 sequence reads: CASSFPRRGPLNTEAFF. CDR3 nucleotide sequence: TGTGCCAGCAGTTTCCCCAGAAGAGGGCCTCTGAACACTGAAGCTTTCTTT.

The table lists this clonotype with a few counts. This chain links TRBV9 with TRBJ2-1; 8 bases align to TRBD2. This CDR3 spans 16 amino acids. Germline CDR1 and CDR2: SGDLS and YYNGEE. V dropped 0 bases and J dropped 4; count of bases not matched to a gene: 6. CDR3 region: CASSVGSGDPYNEQFF. As DNA, the CDR3 is TGTGCCAGCAGCGTAGGTAGCGGGGACCCGTACAATGAGCAGTTCTTC.

The sample holds many counts of this clonotype. The V gene is TRBV7-9, the J gene TRBJ2-7; D gene ambiguous. Trimming stripped 5 bases from V and 6 bases from J, with 17 bases between. This CDR3 is 14 amino acids long. The germline V gene has CDR1 SEHNR and CDR2 FQNEAQ (reference sequence). As DNA, the CDR3 is TGTGCCAGCAGCCGTCCGGACCAACCCGGCGAGCAGTACGTC. Translation gives CASSRPDQPGEQYV.

This sequence joins TRBV18 and TRBJ2-3, with 10 bases lining up with TRBD1. In germline, CDR1 is KGHSH, CDR2 LQKENI. After removal of 2 bases from V and 0 bases from J, the junction contained 5 bases not matched to a gene. The CDR3 contains 17 residues. The DNA of the CDR3 is TGTGCCAGCTCACCAGCGGACAGGGGGACGAGCACAGATACGCAGTATTTT. Its protein product is CASSPADRGTSTDTQYF.